This TCR beta chain was sequenced during a study of T cells after yellow fever vaccination (dated 2019 in TCRdb). Regarding the complete study: The SMART-Seq v4 Ultra Low Input RNA kit was used to prepare libraries from fractions with low cell numbers. To track T-cell clones before and after primary and booster YFV17D yellow fever vaccination, bulk TCR alpha and beta repertoires were sequenced longitudinally. Blood was drawn at multiple timepoints before and after primary and secondary immunization, with bulk PBMC replicates and cell subsets isolated. The cohort comprised two healthy male donors, one aged 18 to 30 and one aged 30 to 39 years.

The study at large found these results: The secondary T-cell response was weaker than the primary response but faster, peaking on day 5 instead of day 15. Because only a couple of donors were included in the study, the extent to which the findings can be generalized is limited. A small share of clonotypes was detected in both CD4 and CD8 compartments, with the overlap likely arising from convergent recombination. Most clones expanded after primary vaccination were re-detected after the booster (96% of CD4 and approximately 85% of CD8), suggesting broad memory maintenance. Computational filtering was needed because FACS-sorted repertoires could contain abundant contaminating clonotypes from the bulk population.

The treatment or condition tag for this specimen amounts to: live attenuated yellow fever vaccine strain. Two biological replicates of bulk PBMCs were collected at each blood-draw timepoint. PBMCs were isolated from peripheral blood using a standard Ficoll-Paque protocol. TriZol was used to extract RNA from bulk PBMCs, from CD4 and CD8 fractions, and from dextramer-positive and dextramer-negative fractions. The reads were generated on an Illumina NovaSeq 6000. TCR cDNA was synthesized by 5'RACE template switching, through which a universal primer site and unique molecular identifiers were introduced. Priming of cDNA synthesis was performed from both the TCR alpha and TCR beta constant segments. Libraries were amplified in two PCR steps, with sample barcodes and sequencing adapters added in the second step. Sequencing of libraries was performed on Illumina HiSeq 2500 (2x100 bp) or NovaSeq (2x150 bp). The published analysis was carried out like this. MIGEC was used to demultiplex reads and collapse the reads into UMI consensus sequences, and MiXCR was used for V(D)J alignment. Clonotypes responding to the vaccine were identified with edgeR on replicate PBMC samples, with the criteria of FDR below 0.01 and a log2 fold change above 5 up to day 15. Each bulk clonotype was labeled CD4 or CD8 based on which sequenced repertoire, CD4 or CD8, contained the clonotype at higher abundance. TCRdb cleaned the public reads at Q25 with fastp, built clones with MiXCR and kept in-frame beta chains. Here each entry gathers all rows of one CDR3 protein and keeps the most common genes and DNA. Here the V and J calls rest on TCRdb's processing, not on the authors' analysis. The sample table lists around 320,000 distinct CDR3 sequences, around 4.5% of them with a count of one. Roughly 21% of the sample is taken by the ten largest.

CDR1 and CDR2, per the germline V gene (reference sequence), are DFQATT and SNEGSKA. Cut back by 0 bases and 2 bases, the V and J ends lie 10 bases apart. The CDR3 goes from the cysteine to the phenylalanine over 14 residues. Here the CDR3 DNA is all that survives: 42 bases in frame from base 1. This clonotype was recorded many times. Its antigen remains undetermined. Base qualities are not recorded, but no much larger clone differs from it by a single base. Specimen: PBMCs, collected 15 days after the yellow fever booster vaccination. The sequence joins TRBV20-1 to TRBJ2-5, with TRBD1 tentatively as D gene (6 bases match). This sequence originates from a man younger than 30 who received the YFV17D yellow fever vaccine. The CDR3 region has the sequence CSARDPDRQETQYF. In nucleotide form, the sequence is TGCAGTGCTAGAGACCCCGACAGGCAAGAGACCCAGTACTTC.